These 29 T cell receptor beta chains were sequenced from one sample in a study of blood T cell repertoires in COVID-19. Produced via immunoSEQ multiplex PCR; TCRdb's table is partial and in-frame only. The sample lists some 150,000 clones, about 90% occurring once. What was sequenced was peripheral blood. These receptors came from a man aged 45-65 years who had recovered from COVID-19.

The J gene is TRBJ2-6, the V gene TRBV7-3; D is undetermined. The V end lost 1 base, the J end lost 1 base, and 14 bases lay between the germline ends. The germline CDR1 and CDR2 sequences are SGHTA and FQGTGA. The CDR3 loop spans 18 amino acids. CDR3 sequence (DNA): TGTGCCAGCAGCTTAAATGTCGAGAGTCTATCTGGGGCCAACGTCCTGACTTTC. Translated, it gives CASSLNVESLSGANVLTF. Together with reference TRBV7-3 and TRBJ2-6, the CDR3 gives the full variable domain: GAGVSQTPSNKVTEKGKYVELRCDPISGHTALYWYRQSLGQGPEFLIYFQGTGAADDSGLPNDRFFAVRPEGSVSTLKIQRTERGDSAVYLCASSLNVESLSGANVLTFGAGSRLTVL.

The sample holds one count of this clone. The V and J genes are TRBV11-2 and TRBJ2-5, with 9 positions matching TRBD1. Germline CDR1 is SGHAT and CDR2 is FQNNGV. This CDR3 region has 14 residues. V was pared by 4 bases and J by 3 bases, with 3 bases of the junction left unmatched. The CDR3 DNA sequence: TGTGCCAGCAGCTCCCGGACAGGGGAAGAGACCCAGTACTTC. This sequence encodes CASSSRTGEETQYF. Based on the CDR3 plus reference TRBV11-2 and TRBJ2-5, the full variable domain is EAGVAQSPRYKIIEKRQSVAFWCNPISGHATLYWYQQILGQGPKLLIQFQNNGVVDDSQLPKDRFSAERLKGVDSTLKIQPAKLEDSAVYLCASSSRTGEETQYFGPGTRLLVL.

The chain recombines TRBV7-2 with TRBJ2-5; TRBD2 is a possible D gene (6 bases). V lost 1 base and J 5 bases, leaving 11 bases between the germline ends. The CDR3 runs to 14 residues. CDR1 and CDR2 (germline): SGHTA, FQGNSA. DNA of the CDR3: TGTGCCAGCAGCTTAGTTCCAGGGAGGGAGACCCAGTACTTC. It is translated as CASSLVPGRETQYF.

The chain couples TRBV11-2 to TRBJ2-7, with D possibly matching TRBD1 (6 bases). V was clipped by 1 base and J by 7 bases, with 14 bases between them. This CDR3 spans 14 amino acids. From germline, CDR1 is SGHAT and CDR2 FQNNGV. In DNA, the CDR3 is TGTGCCAGCAGCTTAGCTGGGGGCTTAAAAGAGCAGTACTTC. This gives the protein CASSLAGGLKEQYF.

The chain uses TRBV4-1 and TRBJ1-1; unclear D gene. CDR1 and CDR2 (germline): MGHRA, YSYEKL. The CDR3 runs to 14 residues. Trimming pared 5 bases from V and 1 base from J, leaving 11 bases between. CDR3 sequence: CASSTRAGNTEAFF. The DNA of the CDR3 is TGCGCCAGCAGCACGAGGGCGGGGAACACTGAAGCTTTCTTT.

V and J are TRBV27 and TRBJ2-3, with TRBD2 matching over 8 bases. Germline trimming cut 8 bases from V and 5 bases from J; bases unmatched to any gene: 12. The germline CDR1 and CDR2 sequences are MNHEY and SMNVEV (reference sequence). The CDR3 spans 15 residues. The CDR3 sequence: CASGAERGLGDTQYF. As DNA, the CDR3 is TGTGCCAGCGGGGCCGAGCGGGGGCTCGGAGATACGCAGTATTTT.

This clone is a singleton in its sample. CDR3 loop: CASSRGRDNEQFF. DNA for the CDR3: TGTGCCAGCAGTCGAGGACGGGACAATGAGCAGTTCTTC. This chain joins TRBV7-8 and TRBJ2-1; D call uncertain. Trimming removed 6 bases from V and 5 bases from J, with 11 bases in between. The CDR3 runs 13 residues. Germline V gives CDR1 SGHVS, CDR2 FQNEAQ. The full variable domain, completed using reference TRBV7-8 and TRBJ2-1, is GAGVSQSPRYKVAKRGQDVALRCDPISGHVSLFWYQQALGQGPEFLTYFQNEAQLDKSGLPSDRFFAERPEGSVSTLKIQRTQQEDSAVYLCASSRGRDNEQFFGPGTRLTVL.

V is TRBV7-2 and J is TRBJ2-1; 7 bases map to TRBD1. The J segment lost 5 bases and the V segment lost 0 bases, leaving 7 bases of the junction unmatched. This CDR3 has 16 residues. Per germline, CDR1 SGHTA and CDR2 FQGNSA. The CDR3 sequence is CASSLAGEQGDNEQFF. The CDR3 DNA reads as TGTGCCAGCAGCTTAGCGGGGGAGCAGGGGGACAATGAGCAGTTCTTC.

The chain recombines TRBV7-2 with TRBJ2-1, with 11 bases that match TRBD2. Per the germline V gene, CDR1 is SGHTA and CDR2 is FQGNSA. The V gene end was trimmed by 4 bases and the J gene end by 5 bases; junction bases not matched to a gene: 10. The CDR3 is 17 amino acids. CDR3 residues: CASSSGVLAGGHNEQFF. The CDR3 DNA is TGTGCCAGCAGCTCCGGTGTCCTAGCGGGGGGCCACAATGAGCAGTTCTTC.

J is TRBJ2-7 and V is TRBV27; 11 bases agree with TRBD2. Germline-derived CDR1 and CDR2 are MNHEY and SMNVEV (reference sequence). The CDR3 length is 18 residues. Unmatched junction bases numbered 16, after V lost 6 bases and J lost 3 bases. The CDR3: CASSHRRYQLAGGYEQYF. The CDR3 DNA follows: TGTGCCAGCAGCCACCGCCGTTACCAGCTAGCGGGGGGCTACGAGCAGTACTTC.

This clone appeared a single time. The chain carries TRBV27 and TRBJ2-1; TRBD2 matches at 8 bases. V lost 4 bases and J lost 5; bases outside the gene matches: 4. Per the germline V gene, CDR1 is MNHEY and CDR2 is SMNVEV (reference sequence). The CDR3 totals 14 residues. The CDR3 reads CASSSGLANNEQFF. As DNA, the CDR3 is TGTGCCAGCAGTTCCGGACTAGCTAACAATGAGCAGTTCTTC.

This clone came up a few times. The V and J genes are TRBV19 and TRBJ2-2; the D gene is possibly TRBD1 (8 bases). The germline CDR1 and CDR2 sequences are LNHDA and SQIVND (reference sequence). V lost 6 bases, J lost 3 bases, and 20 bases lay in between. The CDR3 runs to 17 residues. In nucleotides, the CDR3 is TGTGCCAGTAGCCCTTGGGGGGGGACAGGATACACCGGGGAGCTGTTTTTT. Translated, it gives CASSPWGGTGYTGELFF.

The CDR3 nucleotides are TGTGCCAGCAGCCGCGCGCGAGGGGGTACAGATACGCAGTATTTT. It specifies CASSRARGGTDTQYF. The rearrangement links TRBV6-5 to TRBJ2-3, with D possibly matching TRBD1 (6 bases). This CDR3 spans 15 amino acids. V lost 6 bases, J lost 3 bases, and 16 bases lay in between. The germline gives CDR1 MNHEY, CDR2 SVGAGI.

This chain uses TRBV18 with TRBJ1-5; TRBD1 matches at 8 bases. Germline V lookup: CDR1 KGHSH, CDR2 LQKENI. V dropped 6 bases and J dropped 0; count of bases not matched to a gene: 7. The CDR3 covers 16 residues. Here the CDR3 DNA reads TGTGCCAGCTCTCTCACAGGGGGGATTAGCAATCAGCCCCAGCATTTT. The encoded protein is CASSLTGGISNQPQHF.

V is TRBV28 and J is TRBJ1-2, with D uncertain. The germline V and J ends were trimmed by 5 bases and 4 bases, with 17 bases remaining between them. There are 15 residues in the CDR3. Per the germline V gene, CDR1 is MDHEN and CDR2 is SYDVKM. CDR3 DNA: TGTGCCAGCAGTATTGGGCCCACCGGGGTCTATGGCTACACCTTC. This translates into CASSIGPTGVYGYTF.

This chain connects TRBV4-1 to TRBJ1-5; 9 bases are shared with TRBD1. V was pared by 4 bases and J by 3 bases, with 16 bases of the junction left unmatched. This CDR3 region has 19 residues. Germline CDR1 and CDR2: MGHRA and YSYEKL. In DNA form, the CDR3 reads TGCGCCAGCAGCCTTCACCCCGGACAGGGGCCGGAGTTCAATCAGCCCCAGCATTTT. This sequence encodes CASSLHPGQGPEFNQPQHF.

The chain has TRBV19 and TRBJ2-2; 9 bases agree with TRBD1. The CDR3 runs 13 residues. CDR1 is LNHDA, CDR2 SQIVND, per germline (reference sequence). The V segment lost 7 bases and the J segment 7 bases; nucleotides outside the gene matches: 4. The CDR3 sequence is CASNRGLNGELFF. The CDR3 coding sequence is TGTGCCAGTAACAGGGGGCTTAACGGGGAGCTGTTTTTT. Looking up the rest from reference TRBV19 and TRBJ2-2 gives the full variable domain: DGGITQSPKYLFRKEGQNVTLSCEQNLNHDAMYWYRQDPGQGLRLIYYSQIVNDFQKGDIAEGYSVSREKKESFPLTVTSAQKNPTAFYLCASNRGLNGELFFGEGSRLTVL.

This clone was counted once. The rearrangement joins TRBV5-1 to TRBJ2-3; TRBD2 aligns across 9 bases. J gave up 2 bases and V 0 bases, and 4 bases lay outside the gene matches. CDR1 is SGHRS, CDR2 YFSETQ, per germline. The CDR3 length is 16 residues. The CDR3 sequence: CASSLGTSGYTDTQYF. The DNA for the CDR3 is TGCGCCAGCAGCTTGGGTACTAGCGGGTACACAGATACGCAGTATTTT.

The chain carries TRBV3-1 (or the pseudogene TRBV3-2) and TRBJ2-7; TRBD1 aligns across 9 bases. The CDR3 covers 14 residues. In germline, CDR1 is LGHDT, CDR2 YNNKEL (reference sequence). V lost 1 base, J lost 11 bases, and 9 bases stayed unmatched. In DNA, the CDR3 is TGTGCCAGCAGCCAAGCCACGACAGGGGGAAATAAGTACTTC. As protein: CASSQATTGGNKYF.

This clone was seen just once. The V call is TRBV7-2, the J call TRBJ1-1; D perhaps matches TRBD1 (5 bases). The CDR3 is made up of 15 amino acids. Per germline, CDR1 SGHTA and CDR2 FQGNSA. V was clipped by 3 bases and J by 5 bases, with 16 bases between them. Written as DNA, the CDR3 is TGTGCCAGCAGCTTTGGGACCCGGGAGGGGACTGAAGCTTTCTTT. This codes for CASSFGTREGTEAFF.

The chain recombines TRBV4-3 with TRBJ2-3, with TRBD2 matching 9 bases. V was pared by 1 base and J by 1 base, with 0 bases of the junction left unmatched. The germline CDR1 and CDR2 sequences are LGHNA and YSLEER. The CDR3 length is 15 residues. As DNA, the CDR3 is TGCGCCAGCAGCCAAGGACTAGCGGGCACAGATACGCAGTATTTT. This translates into CASSQGLAGTDTQYF.

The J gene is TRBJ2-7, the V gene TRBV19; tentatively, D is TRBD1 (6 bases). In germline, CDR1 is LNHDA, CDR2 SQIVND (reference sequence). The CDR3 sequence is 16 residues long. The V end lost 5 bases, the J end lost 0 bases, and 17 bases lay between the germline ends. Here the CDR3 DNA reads TGTGCCAGTAGTCCTTCTAGGACAGCTGTCTCCTACGAGCAGTACTTC. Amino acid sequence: CASSPSRTAVSYEQYF.

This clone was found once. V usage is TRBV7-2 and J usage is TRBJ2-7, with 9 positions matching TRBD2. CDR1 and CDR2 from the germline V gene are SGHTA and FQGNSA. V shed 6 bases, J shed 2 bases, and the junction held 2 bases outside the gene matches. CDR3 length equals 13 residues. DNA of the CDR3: TGTGCCAGCAGTCGCGGGGGGGCCTACGAGCAGTACTTC. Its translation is CASSRGGAYEQYF.

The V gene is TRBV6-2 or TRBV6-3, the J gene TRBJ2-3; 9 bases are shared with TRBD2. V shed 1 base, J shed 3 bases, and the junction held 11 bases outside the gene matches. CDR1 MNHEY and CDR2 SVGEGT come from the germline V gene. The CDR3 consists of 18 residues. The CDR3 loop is CASSYLAGGGAMTDTQYF. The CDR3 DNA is TGTGCCAGCAGTTACTTGGCTGGCGGGGGGGCCATGACAGATACGCAGTATTTT.

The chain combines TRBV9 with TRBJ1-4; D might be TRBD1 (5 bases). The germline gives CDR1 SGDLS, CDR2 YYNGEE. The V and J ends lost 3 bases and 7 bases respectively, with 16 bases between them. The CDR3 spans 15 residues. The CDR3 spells CASSARGGVSEKLFF. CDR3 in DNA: TGTGCCAGCAGCGCCCGCGGGGGGGTTAGTGAAAAACTGTTTTTT.

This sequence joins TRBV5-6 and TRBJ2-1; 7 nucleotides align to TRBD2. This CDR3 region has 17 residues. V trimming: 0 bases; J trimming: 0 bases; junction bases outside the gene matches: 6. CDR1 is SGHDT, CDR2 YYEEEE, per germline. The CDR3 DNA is TGTGCCAGCAGCTTGGCCCTAGCGGAAAGCTCCTACAATGAGCAGTTCTTC. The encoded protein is CASSLALAESSYNEQFF.

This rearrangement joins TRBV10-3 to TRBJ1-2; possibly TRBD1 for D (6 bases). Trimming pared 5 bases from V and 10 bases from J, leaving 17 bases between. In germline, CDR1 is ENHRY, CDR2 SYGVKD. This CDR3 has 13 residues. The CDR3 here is CAISTDRSGVYTF. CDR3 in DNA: TGTGCCATCAGTACTGACAGGTCCGGAGTCTACACCTTC.

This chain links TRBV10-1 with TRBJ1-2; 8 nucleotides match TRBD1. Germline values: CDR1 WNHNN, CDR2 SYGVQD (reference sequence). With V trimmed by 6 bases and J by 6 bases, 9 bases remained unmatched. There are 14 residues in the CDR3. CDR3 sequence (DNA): TGCGCCAGCAGGGACAGGGAGGAGATTCATGGCTACACCTTC. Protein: CASRDREEIHGYTF.

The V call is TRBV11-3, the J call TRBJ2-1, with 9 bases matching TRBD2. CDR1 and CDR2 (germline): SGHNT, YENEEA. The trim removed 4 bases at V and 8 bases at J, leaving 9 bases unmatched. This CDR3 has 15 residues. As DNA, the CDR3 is TGTGCCAGCAGCTATTCTAGATTAGCGGGGGATGAGCAGTTCTTC. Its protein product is CASSYSRLAGDEQFF.